Listed below are T cell receptor beta chains from one sample, sequenced in a study of shared clonotypes between healthy human individuals. Sequencing was performed with immunoSEQ multiplex PCR; in TCRdb, only in-frame clones are kept and a portion is missing. Found here are millions of clones, approximately 90% of them singletons; the top ten hold about 0.13%. Sequencing was done on a sample of naive CD4+ T cells sorted from blood. The receptors originated from a man aged 18 to 29 in good health. Each CDR3 is given with its conserved first and last residue. The order of the fields is J gene, CDR3 length, V gene, CDR3 protein.

>TRBJ1-1|12|TRBV6-1
CASSQGVTEAFF
>TRBJ1-3|14|TRBV30
CAWSLTGRGNTIYF
>TRBJ2-3|11|TRBV7-9
CASSPLDTQYF
>TRBJ1-3|13|TRBV5-1
CASSPSGSNTIYF
>TRBJ2-1|17|TRBV18
CASSPNGLAGVNNEQFF
>TRBJ2-5|14|TRBV7-2
CASSLVYQQETQYF
>TRBJ2-7|12|TRBV28
CASKGGTYEQYF
>TRBJ2-5|16|TRBV11-2
CASSLYSPGPEETQYF
>TRBJ2-7|15|TRBV5-1
CASAHGATRSYEQYF
>TRBJ2-7|14|TRBV6-6
CASSLYGGLYEQYF
>TRBJ1-1|11|TRBV20-1
CSAVRDFGAFF
>TRBJ2-2|14|TRBV6-5
CASRATGLAGELFF
>TRBJ1-5|13|TRBV18
CASSGAGNQPQHF
>TRBJ1-1|14|TRBV28
CASSLETRNTEAFF
>TRBJ1-1|18|TRBV18
CASSYRDREAVVDTEAFF
>TRBJ1-1|14|TRBV19
CASNLAASNTEAFF
>TRBJ2-7|16|TRBV5-4
CASSLDPDRSSYEQYF
>TRBJ2-7|13|TRBV7-6
CASRLLGSYEQYF
>TRBJ2-2|15|TRBV9
CASSPRTSGGGELFF
>TRBJ2-7|13|TRBV19
CASSRDRGYEQYF
>TRBJ1-4|14|TRBV7-6
CASSSGQVGEKLFF
>TRBJ2-1|14|TRBV6-6
CASSPGLAGGEQFF
>TRBJ2-7|16|TRBV5-4
CASSSGQGSPAYEQYF